This T cell receptor (beta chain) originates from a study of blood T cells in healthy people across ages. This clonotype has only a few counts. The CDR3 length is 14 residues. Germline V gene lookup returns CDR1 SGHKS and CDR2 YYEKEE (reference sequence). Trimming at V came to 0 bases and at J to 2 bases, leaving 2 bases not matched to a gene. Next came a second PCR, run for about 7 to 12 cycles, which used a sample-barcoded 5' primer along with a J-beta primer mix. All cDNA molecules were each tagged by a template-switch adaptor with 12 random nucleotides. TCRdb itself ran the 5' RACE reads through MiXCR, one entry per CDR3 protein. The sample lists roughly 800,000 distinct CDR3 sequences; about three fifths were seen once.

This chain connects TRBV5-5 to TRBJ2-7; the match to TRBD1 covers 7 bases. The sequencing input was blood. This TCR was recovered from a man younger than 45 in good health. The chain's CDR3 is CASSLETGTYEQYF. CDR3 DNA sequence: TGTGCCAGCAGCTTGGAGACAGGGACCTACGAGCAGTACTTC.